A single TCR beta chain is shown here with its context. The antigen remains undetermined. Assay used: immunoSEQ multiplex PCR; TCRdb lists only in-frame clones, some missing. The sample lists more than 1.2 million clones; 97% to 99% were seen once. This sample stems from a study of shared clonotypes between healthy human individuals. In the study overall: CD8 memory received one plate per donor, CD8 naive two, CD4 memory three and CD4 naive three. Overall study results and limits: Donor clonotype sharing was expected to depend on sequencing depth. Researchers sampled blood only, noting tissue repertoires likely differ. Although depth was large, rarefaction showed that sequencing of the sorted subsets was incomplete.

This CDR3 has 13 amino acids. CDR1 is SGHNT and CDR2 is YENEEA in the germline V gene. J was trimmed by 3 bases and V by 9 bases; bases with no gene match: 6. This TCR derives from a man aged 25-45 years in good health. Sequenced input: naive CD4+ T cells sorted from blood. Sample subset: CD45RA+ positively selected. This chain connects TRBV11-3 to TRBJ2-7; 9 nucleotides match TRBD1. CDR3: CARGDRVVYEQYF. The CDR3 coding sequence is TGTGCCAGAGGGGACAGGGTGGTCTACGAGCAGTACTTC.